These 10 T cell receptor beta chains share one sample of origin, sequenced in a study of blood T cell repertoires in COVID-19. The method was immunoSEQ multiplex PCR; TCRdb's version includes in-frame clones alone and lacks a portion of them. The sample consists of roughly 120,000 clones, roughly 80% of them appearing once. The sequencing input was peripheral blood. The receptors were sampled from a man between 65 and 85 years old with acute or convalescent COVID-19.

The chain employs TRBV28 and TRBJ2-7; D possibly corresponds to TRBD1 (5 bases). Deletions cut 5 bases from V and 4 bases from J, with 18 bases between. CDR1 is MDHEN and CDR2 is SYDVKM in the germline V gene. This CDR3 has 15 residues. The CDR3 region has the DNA TGTGCCAGCAGTCCCACCGTGGACAACACTTACGAGCAGTACTTC. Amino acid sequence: CASSPTVDNTYEQYF. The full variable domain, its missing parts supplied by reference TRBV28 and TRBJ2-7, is DVKVTQSSRYLVKRTGEKVFLECVQDMDHENMFWYRQDPGLGLRLIYFSYDVKMKEKGDIPEGYSVSREKKERFSLILESASTNQTSMYLCASSPTVDNTYEQYFGPGTRLTVT.

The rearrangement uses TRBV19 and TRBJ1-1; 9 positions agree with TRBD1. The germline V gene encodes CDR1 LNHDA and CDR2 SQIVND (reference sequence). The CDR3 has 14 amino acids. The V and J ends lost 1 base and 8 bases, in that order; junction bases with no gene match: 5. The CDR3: CASSIGGTGMEAFF. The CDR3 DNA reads TGTGCCAGTAGTATAGGGGGGACAGGGATGGAAGCTTTCTTT.

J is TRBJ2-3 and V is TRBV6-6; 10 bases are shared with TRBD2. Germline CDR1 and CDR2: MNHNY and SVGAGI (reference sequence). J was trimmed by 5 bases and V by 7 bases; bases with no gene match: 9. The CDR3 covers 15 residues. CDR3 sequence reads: CASTPLAGVRDTQYF. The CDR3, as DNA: TGTGCCAGCACCCCCCTAGCGGGGGTAAGAGATACGCAGTATTTT.

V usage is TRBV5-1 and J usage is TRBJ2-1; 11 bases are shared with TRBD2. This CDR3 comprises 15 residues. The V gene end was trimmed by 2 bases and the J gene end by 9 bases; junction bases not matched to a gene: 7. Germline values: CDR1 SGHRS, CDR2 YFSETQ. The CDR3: CASSFLAGGSGEQFF. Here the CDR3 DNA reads TGCGCCAGCAGCTTCCTAGCGGGAGGAAGCGGTGAGCAGTTCTTC.

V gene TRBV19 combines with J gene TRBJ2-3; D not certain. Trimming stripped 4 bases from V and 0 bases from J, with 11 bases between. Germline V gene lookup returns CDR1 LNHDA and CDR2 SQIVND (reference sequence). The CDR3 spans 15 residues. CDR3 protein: CASSNSPSSTDTQYF. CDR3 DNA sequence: TGTGCCAGTAGTAACAGCCCAAGCAGCACAGATACGCAGTATTTT. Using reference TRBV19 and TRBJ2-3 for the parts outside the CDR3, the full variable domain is DGGITQSPKYLFRKEGQNVTLSCEQNLNHDAMYWYRQDPGQGLRLIYYSQIVNDFQKGDIAEGYSVSREKKESFPLTVTSAQKNPTAFYLCASSNSPSSTDTQYFGPGTRLTVL.

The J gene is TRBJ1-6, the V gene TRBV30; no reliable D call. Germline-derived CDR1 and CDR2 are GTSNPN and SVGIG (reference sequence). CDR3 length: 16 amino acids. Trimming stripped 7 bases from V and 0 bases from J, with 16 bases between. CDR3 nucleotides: TGTGCCTATTCACTCTACAGTGCCTCCTATAATTCACCCCTCCACTTT. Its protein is CAYSLYSASYNSPLHF.

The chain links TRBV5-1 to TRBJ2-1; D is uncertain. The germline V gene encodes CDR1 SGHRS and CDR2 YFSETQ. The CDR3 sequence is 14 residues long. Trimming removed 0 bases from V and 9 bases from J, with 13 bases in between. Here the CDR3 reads CASSLGPNPSEQFF. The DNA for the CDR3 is TGCGCCAGCAGCTTGGGACCAAACCCTAGTGAGCAGTTCTTC.

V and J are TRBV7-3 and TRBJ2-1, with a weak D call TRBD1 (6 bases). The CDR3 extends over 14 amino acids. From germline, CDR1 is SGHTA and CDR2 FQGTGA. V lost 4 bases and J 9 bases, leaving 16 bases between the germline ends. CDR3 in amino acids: CASSSLTGIGEQFF. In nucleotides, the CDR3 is TGTGCCAGCAGCTCGTTAACAGGGATCGGTGAGCAGTTCTTC.

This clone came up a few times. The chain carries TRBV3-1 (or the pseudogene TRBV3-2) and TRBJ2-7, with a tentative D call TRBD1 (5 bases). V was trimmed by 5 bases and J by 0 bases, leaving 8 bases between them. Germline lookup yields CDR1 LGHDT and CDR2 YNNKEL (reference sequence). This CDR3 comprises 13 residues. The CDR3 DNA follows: TGTGCCAGCAGCACCAGGGTCTCCTACGAGCAGTACTTC. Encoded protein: CASSTRVSYEQYF.

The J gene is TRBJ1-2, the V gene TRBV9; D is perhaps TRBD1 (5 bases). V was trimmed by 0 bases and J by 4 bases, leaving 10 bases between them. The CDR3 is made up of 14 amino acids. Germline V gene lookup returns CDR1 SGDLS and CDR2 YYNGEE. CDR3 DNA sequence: TGTGCCAGCAGCGTAGTGTCCGGGGGCTATGGCTACACCTTC. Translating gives CASSVVSGGYGYTF.